The 8 T cell receptor beta chains below were found in one sample sequenced in a study of blood T cell repertoires in COVID-19. The table came from immunoSEQ multiplex PCR; TCRdb's copy has only in-frame clones and leaves some out. The sample includes about 150,000 clones, about 83% of them seen just once. Specimen: peripheral blood. The receptor set was obtained from a man aged 25-45 years with COVID-19, enrolled during active disease.

V usage is TRBV2 and J usage is TRBJ1-5; D is unclear. This CDR3 contains 15 residues. Between the trimmed V and J ends, which lost 7 bases and 2 bases, there was a span of 15 bases. Germline loops: CDR1 SNHLY, CDR2 FYNNEI. CDR3 amino acids: CASMGRAFGNQPQHF. CDR3 in DNA: TGTGCCAGCATGGGGAGGGCCTTTGGCAATCAGCCCCAGCATTTT.

The rearrangement uses TRBV13 and TRBJ1-2, with D maybe TRBD1 (6 bases). Germline V gene sequence: CDR1 PRHDT, CDR2 FYEKMQ (reference sequence). Trimming removed 3 bases at V and 1 base at J, with 9 bases between. The CDR3 totals 14 residues. The CDR3 DNA reads TGTGCCAGCAGCTTGGACAGACGTAACTATGGCTACACCTTC. This translates into CASSLDRRNYGYTF.

The rearrangement links TRBV11-2 to TRBJ2-7; 7 positions match TRBD2. J lost 0 bases, V lost 4 bases, and 6 bases had no gene match. This CDR3 comprises 15 residues. Germline lookup yields CDR1 SGHAT and CDR2 FQNNGV. This chain's CDR3 is CASSSIRDYSYEQYF. CDR3 DNA: TGTGCCAGCAGCTCGATTCGGGACTACTCCTACGAGCAGTACTTC. Complete variable domain (other parts from reference TRBV11-2 and TRBJ2-7): EAGVAQSPRYKIIEKRQSVAFWCNPISGHATLYWYQQILGQGPKLLIQFQNNGVVDDSQLPKDRFSAERLKGVDSTLKIQPAKLEDSAVYLCASSSIRDYSYEQYFGPGTRLTVT.

The chain joins TRBV30 to TRBJ1-2; perhaps TRBD1 as D (5 bases). The length of the CDR3 is 13 residues. Germline V gives CDR1 GTSNPN, CDR2 SVGIG (reference sequence). V was clipped by 7 bases and J by 4 bases, with 16 bases between them. CDR3: CASQQWQGYGYTF. Written as DNA, the CDR3 is TGTGCCTCCCAGCAGTGGCAGGGCTATGGCTACACCTTC.

This chain uses TRBV27 with TRBJ1-1; D gene unclear. With 3 bases removed from V and 6 bases from J, the gap between germline ends came to 11 bases. The CDR3 contains 13 residues. Germline V CDR1 and CDR2: MNHEY, SMNVEV (reference sequence). The CDR3 spells CASSFQLRAEAFF. CDR3 sequence (DNA): TGTGCCAGCAGTTTCCAGCTGAGGGCTGAAGCTTTCTTT.

This chain connects TRBV30 to TRBJ2-1; D may be TRBD2 (5 bases). V dropped 6 bases and J dropped 4 bases, with 13 bases sitting between them. The CDR3 spans 13 residues. The germline V gene encodes CDR1 GTSNPN and CDR2 SVGIG (reference sequence). DNA for the CDR3: TGTGCCTGTGAGGGAGACAATTACAATGAGCAGTTCTTC. Residues: CACEGDNYNEQFF.

This clone appeared once. The chain has TRBV27 and TRBJ2-3, with 14 bases aligning to TRBD2. V lost 4 bases to trimming and J lost 0 bases; unmatched junction nucleotides: 9. Germline V gene sequence: CDR1 MNHEY, CDR2 SMNVEV (reference sequence). There are 19 residues in the CDR3. In nucleotides, the CDR3 is TGTGCCAGCAGTTCCGCCGGACTAGCGGGAGGTAGAAGCACAGATACGCAGTATTTT. This translates into CASSSAGLAGGRSTDTQYF.

The chain is built from TRBV19 and TRBJ1-5; TRBD1 is a possible D gene (5 bases). Germline V gene data show CDR1 as LNHDA and CDR2 as SQIVND (reference sequence). This CDR3 region has 17 residues. Trimming shortened V by 5 bases and J by 4 bases, and 21 bases separated the two germline ends. The CDR3 loop reads CASSVGLQNPMNQPQHF. DNA of the CDR3: TGTGCCAGTAGTGTGGGACTACAGAATCCTATGAATCAGCCCCAGCATTTT. Drawing the rest from reference TRBV19 and TRBJ1-5, the complete variable domain is DGGITQSPKYLFRKEGQNVTLSCEQNLNHDAMYWYRQDPGQGLRLIYYSQIVNDFQKGDIAEGYSVSREKKESFPLTVTSAQKNPTAFYLCASSVGLQNPMNQPQHFGDGTRLSIL.